This TCR beta chain appears in the sequencing data of a study of T cell responses to AZD1222 COVID-19 vaccine. Findings and caveats of the study: Spike-specific TCR breadth and depth rose after two AZD1222 doses.

About this clone itself: Antigen: not known.

Germline CDR1 reads KGHDR; CDR2 reads SFDVKD. The CDR3 consists of 15 residues. V dropped 5 bases and J dropped 2 bases, with 13 bases sitting between them. Libraries were prepared by immunoSEQ multiplex PCR; TCRdb keeps only in-frame clonotypes and omits some of them. The table includes under 140,000 clones, just under 95% detected once. J is TRBJ2-3 and V is TRBV24-1; D assignment may be TRBD1 or TRBD2 (5 bases each). The source material was peripheral blood, sampled 28 days after the second AZD1222 dose. The source is an adult who received the AZD1222 COVID-19 vaccine. This CDR3 is CATSGRDRYTDTQYF. CDR3 sequence (DNA): TGTGCCACCAGTGGAAGGGACCGCTACACAGATACGCAGTATTTT.